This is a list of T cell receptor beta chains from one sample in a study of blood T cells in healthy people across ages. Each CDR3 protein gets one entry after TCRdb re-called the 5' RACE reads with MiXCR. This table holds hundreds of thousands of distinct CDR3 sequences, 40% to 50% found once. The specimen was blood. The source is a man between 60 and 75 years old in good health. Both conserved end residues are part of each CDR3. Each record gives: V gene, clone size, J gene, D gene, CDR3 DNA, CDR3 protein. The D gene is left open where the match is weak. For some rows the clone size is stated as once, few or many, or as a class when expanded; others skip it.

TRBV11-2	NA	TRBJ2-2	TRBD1	TGTGCCAGCAGCCTGACCCCGGGACAGGGGGCTGCCGGGGAGCTGTTTTTT	CASSLTPGQGAAGELFF
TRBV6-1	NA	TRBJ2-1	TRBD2	TGTGCCAGCAGCCCCAATTCGGGACTAGCGCTGAGCTCCTACAATGAGCAGTTCTTC	CASSPNSGLALSSYNEQFF
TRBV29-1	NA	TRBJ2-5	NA	TGCAGCGCTGGGGTGCTACGACAAGAGACCCAGTACTTC	CSAGVLRQETQYF
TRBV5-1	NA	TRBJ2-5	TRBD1	TGCGCCAGCAGCTCTCCCGGGACAGGGGCATACGGGCAGTACTTC	CASSSPGTGAYGQYF
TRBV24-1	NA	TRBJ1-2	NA	TGTGCCACCAGGAAGAGTCAGTCCTATGGCTACACCTTC	CATRKSQSYGYTF
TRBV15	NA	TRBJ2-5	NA	TGTGCCACCAGCAGAGATCGTCCAGCAGCCAAACAAGAGACCCAGTACTTC	CATSRDRPAAKQETQYF
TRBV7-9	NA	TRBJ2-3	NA	TGTGCCGGCAGCTTAGAAGGGGGGGTGAGCACAGATACGCAGTATTTT	CAGSLEGGVSTDTQYF
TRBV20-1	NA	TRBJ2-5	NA	TGCGGTGTACCCCCGGAGACCCAGTACTTC	CGVPPETQYF
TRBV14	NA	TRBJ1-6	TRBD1	TGTGCCAGCAGCCCGCCGGGACAGTATAATTCACCCCTCCACTTT	CASSPPGQYNSPLHF
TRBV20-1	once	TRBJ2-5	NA	TGCAGTGCTAGGGCTCCTTTAATTGGGGGGGCCAGAGGACAGACCCAGTACTTC	CSARAPLIGGARGQTQYF
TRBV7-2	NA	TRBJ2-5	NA	TGTGCCAGCAGCTTAACAGGACAGCCACAAGAGACCCAGTACTTC	CASSLTGQPQETQYF
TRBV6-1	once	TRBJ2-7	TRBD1	TGTGCCAGCAGTGAAAAGGGGACAGGGCCCTACGAGCAGTACTTC	CASSEKGTGPYEQYF
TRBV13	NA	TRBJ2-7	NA	TGTGCCAGCAGCTTCGCCCACCAACCGGGACAATCACTTGTTCCTTCCTACGAGCAGTACTTC	CASSFAHQPGQSLVPSYEQYF
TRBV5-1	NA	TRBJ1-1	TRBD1	TGCGCCAGCACCCAGGGGGTGAGCACTGAAGCTTTCTTT	CASTQGVSTEAFF
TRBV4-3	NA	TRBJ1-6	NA	TGCGCCAGCAGCCAAACAGAATTCCATTCACCCCTCCACTTT	CASSQTEFHSPLHF
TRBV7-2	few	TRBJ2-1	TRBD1	TGTGCCAGCAGCTACCGTGCACGTGGGACAGGGATGGCCAATGAGCAGTTCTTC	CASSYRARGTGMANEQFF
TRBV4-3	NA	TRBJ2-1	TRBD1	TGCGCCAGCAGCCAATCCCTCGGGACAGGGGGCAATGAGCAGTTCTTC	CASSQSLGTGGNEQFF
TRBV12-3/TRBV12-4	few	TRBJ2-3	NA	TGTGCCAGCAGCTTAGGGCCCCTACAGTCGCCGCAGTATTTT	CASSLGPLQSPQYF
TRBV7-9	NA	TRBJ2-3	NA	TGTGCCAGCAGCCCAGGCAGTACTAGCACAGATACGCAGTATTTT	CASSPGSTSTDTQYF
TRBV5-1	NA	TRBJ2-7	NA	TGCGCCAGCAGCGTTCGTAGCGGGACAGCCTACGAGCAGTACTTC	CASSVRSGTAYEQYF
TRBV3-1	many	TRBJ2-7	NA	TGTGCCAGCAGCCAAGGGGACGGCTACGAGCAGTACTTC	CASSQGDGYEQYF
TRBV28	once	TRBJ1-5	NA	TGTGCCAGCAACAGGTTAAGTGGGGGCGGCAATCAGCCCCAGCATTTT	CASNRLSGGGNQPQHF
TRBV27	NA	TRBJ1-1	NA	TGTGCCAGCAGTCGCTCACCACTTTATACCACAGGGAAGACTGAAGCTTTCTTT	CASSRSPLYTTGKTEAFF
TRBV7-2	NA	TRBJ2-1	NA	TGTGCCAGCAGCTTAGCGGGGGGGCAAAATGAGCAGTTCTTC	CASSLAGGQNEQFF
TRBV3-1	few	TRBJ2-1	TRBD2	TGTGCCAGCAGAATACAGCGGGGGGGCTACAATGAGCAGTTCTTC	CASRIQRGGYNEQFF
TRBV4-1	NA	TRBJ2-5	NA	TGCGCCAGCAGCCAAGGAGTAACAGGATGGGAGACCCAGTACTTC	CASSQGVTGWETQYF
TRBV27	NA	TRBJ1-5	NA	TGTGCCAGCAGTTTAGTGGCGAATCAGCCCCAGCATTTT	CASSLVANQPQHF
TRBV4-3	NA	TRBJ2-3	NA	TGCGCCAGCAGCCGCGGGACTTGGGGGACGCTGTATTTT	CASSRGTWGTLYF
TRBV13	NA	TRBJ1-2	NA	TGTGCCAGCAGCCCACAAAATGTAAGAGGTGGCTACACCTTC	CASSPQNVRGGYTF
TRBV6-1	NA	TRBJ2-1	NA	TGTGCCAGCAGTGAATTCGGGACCTACAATGAGCAGTTCTTC	CASSEFGTYNEQFF
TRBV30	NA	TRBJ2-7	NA	TGTGCCTGGAGTGTGTGGGGTCAGGGAAGCTCCTACGAGCAGTACTTC	CAWSVWGQGSSYEQYF
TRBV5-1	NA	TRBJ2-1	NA	TGCGCCAGCAGCTTGGATGAGGGGGGGGCCTACAATGAGCAGTTCTTC	CASSLDEGGAYNEQFF
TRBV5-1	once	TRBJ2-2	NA	TGCGCCAGCAGTCGCCCTTCCCCCGGGGAGCTGTTTTTT	CASSRPSPGELFF
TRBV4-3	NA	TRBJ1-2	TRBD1	TGCGCCAGCAGCCAAGACACAGGGGTAGGAGGCTACACCTTC	CASSQDTGVGGYTF
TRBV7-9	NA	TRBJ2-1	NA	TGTGCCAGCAATCCGGGACAATCCTACAATGAGCAGTTCTTC	CASNPGQSYNEQFF
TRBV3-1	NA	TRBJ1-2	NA	TGTGCCAGCAGCCAAGAATCGGGCCAGTTGGGTTATTATGGCCACACCTTC	CASSQESGQLGYYGHTF
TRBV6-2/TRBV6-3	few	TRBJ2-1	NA	TGTGCCAGCAGCCTCCTGGCGGGGATGGGCAATGAGCAGTTCTTC	CASSLLAGMGNEQFF
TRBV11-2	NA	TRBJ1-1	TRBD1	TGTGCCAGCAGCGAACCGGGACAGATAGTAGTGAACACTGAAGCTTTCTTT	CASSEPGQIVVNTEAFF
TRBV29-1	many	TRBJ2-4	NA	TGCAGCGTTGTGGGGGCTCCTCTAGCCAAAAACATTCAGTACTTC	CSVVGAPLAKNIQYF
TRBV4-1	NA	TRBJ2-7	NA	TGCGCCAGCAGCCTTCACGGGGCTTACGAGCAGTACTTC	CASSLHGAYEQYF
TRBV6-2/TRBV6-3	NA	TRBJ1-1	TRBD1	TGTGCCAGCTATGGGACAGGAGGGTTGAACACTGAAGCTTTCTTT	CASYGTGGLNTEAFF
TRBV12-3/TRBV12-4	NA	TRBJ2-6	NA	TGTGCCAGCAGTCCGGCTGGGGCCAACGTCCTGACTTTC	CASSPAGANVLTF
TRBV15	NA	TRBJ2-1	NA	TGTGCCACCAGCAGAGATCTTAGTATTTACAATGAGCAGTTCTTC	CATSRDLSIYNEQFF
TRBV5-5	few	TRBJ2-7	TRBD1	TGTGCCAGCAGCTTGGATACAGGGGCCACCTACGAGCAGTACTTC	CASSLDTGATYEQYF
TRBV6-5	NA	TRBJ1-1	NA	TGTGCCAGCAGGGACGGACAGCGCGAAGCTTTCTTT	CASRDGQREAFF
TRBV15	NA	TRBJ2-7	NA	TGTGCCACCTCCGACATTTTGAGGGCTACCTTTTACAATGAGCAGTACTTC	CATSDILRATFYNEQYF
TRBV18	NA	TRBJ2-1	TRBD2	TGTGCCAGCTCACCGACTAGCGTATACAATGAGCAGTTCTTC	CASSPTSVYNEQFF